These 6 T cell receptor beta chains originate from one sample sequenced in a study of blood T cell repertoires in COVID-19. Sequenced by immunoSEQ multiplex PCR; TCRdb stores in-frame clones only, minus some. This sample has 100,000 or so clones, with around 66% found just once. Sample: peripheral blood. Receptor source: a man of 80 years or more with acute or convalescent COVID-19.

The chain couples TRBV23-1 to TRBJ1-4; 8 bases match TRBD1. TRBV23-1 is marked as an open reading frame, function uncertain. There are 17 residues in the CDR3. V gave up 0 bases and J gave up 5 bases; unmatched junction bases: 8. Here the CDR3 reads CASSQSTIRGPNEKLFF. The CDR3 nucleotides read TGCGCCAGCAGTCAATCCACAATCAGGGGGCCGAATGAAAAACTGTTTTTT.

The rearrangement links TRBV6-2 or TRBV6-3 to TRBJ2-5; possibly TRBD2 for D (5 bases). The V gene's germline CDR1 is MNHEY and CDR2 SVGEGT. The CDR3 sequence is 15 residues long. Trimming shortened V by 0 bases and J by 3 bases, and 11 bases separated the two germline ends. This CDR3 reads CASSYSVPGKETQYF. The CDR3 coding sequence is TGTGCCAGCAGTTACTCGGTACCCGGGAAAGAGACCCAGTACTTC.

The chain carries TRBV18 and TRBJ2-3; D gene ambiguous. V was trimmed by 2 bases and J by 0 bases, leaving 3 bases between them. This CDR3 contains 13 residues. Germline CDR1 reads KGHSH; CDR2 reads LQKENI. In nucleotides, the CDR3 is TGTGCCAGCTCACCATCTAGCACAGATACGCAGTATTTT. Translated, it gives CASSPSSTDTQYF.

The V and J genes are TRBV6-2 or TRBV6-3 and TRBJ2-7; the match to TRBD1 covers 9 bases. The CDR3 sequence is 13 residues long. Losses at the gene ends were 4 bases for V and 6 bases for J; bases not matched to a gene: 4. CDR1 and CDR2 (germline): MNHEY, SVGEGT. This CDR3 is CASSLGQGFEQYF. DNA for the CDR3: TGTGCCAGCAGTTTAGGACAGGGGTTCGAGCAGTACTTC.

The chain employs TRBV9 and TRBJ2-7, with TRBD2 identical over 14 bases. The V gene end was trimmed by 4 bases and the J gene end by 6 bases; junction bases not matched to a gene: 6. From germline, CDR1 is SGDLS and CDR2 YYNGEE. CDR3 length equals 15 residues. CDR3 protein: CASSPGTSGRPEQYF. The DNA for the CDR3 is TGTGCCAGCAGCCCCGGGACTAGCGGGAGACCCGAGCAGTACTTC.

V usage is TRBV29-1 and J usage is TRBJ2-1, with TRBD1 matching 9 bases. Germline CDR1 SQVTM, CDR2 ANQGSEA. This CDR3 contains 14 residues. The V gene end was trimmed by 7 bases and the J gene end by 7 bases; junction bases not matched to a gene: 11. CDR3 nucleotide sequence: TGCAGCGCAGGGGGAGGACAGGGGATTAATGAGCAGTTCTTC. Translation: CSAGGGQGINEQFF.